This TCR beta chain was captured by sequencing in a study of blood T cell repertoires in COVID-19. Study information: COVID-19 samples collected from the United States, Italy and Spain covered acute and convalescent phases. PBMCs, B-cell-depleted T cells, or T cells provided the cDNA or gDNA that made up the material.

There are 14 residues in the CDR3. CDR1 is WSHSY, CDR2 SAAADI, per germline. V was pared by 3 bases and J by 4 bases, with 4 bases of the junction left unmatched. There are a few counts of this clone. As originally analysed: Estimation of nucleated cell counts was performed using reference gene primer amplification. Produced via immunoSEQ multiplex PCR; TCRdb's table is partial and in-frame only. V, J and clone size derive from that table, while D and trimming were established from the DNA sequence. The table lists 200,000 or so clones, around nine tenths of them singletons. The receptor's source is a man aged 70 or older with active or convalescent COVID-19. The material sequenced was peripheral blood. The rearrangement uses TRBV10-2 and TRBJ1-1; 8 nucleotides agree with TRBD1. Here the CDR3 reads CASSEQGEGTEAFF. CDR3 in DNA: TGCGCCAGCAGTGAACAGGGGGAGGGCACTGAAGCTTTCTTT.